A selection of T cell receptor beta chains follows, all from one sample in a study of technical replicates of blood from a few donors. Data came from immunoSEQ multiplex PCR; TCRdb stores just in-frame clones and leaves some out. Of about 82,000 clones in the sample, roughly 92% were seen once. Material: T cells isolated from PBMCs. These receptors all come from a human donor in good health. Each CDR3 is given with its conserved first and last residue. The D gene is left open where the match is weak. Some rows mark clone size as missing; the rest say once, few, many or name a class of expanded clone.

V	size	D	J	length	DNA	CDR3
TRBV9	few	TRBD1	TRBJ2-3	17	TGTGCCAGCAGCGTGGGACAGGGTCTGTCGGGAACAGATACGCAGTATTTT	CASSVGQGLSGTDTQYF
TRBV12-5	NA	NA	TRBJ1-1	18	TGTGCTAGTGGTTTGGTACAAACCGGGGCCCAGGGGCTCACTGAAGCTTTCTTT	CASGLVQTGAQGLTEAFF
TRBV25-1	NA	NA	TRBJ1-2	17	TGTGCCAGCAGTGAGGGGGGGAGCAGGCAACGCCCCTATGGCTACACCTTC	CASSEGGSRQRPYGYTF
TRBV4-1	NA	NA	TRBJ2-4	14	TGCGCCAGCAGCCCGGGACACTCCAAAAACATTCAGTACTTC	CASSPGHSKNIQYF
TRBV9	NA	NA	TRBJ2-1	14	TGTGCCAGCAGCGTAGAACCGAGGGGGGGTGAGCAGTTCTTC	CASSVEPRGGEQFF
TRBV10-3	NA	TRBD1	TRBJ2-7	14	TGTGCCATCAGTACCGGGACAGGGGAGCGCGAGCAGTACTTC	CAISTGTGEREQYF
TRBV30	NA	NA	TRBJ1-6	13	TGTGGGCGGAGGAGCTCCTATAATTCACCCCTCCACTTT	CGRRSSYNSPLHF
TRBV5-1	few	NA	TRBJ2-2	14	TGCGCCAGCAGCTTTTTCAGGGTTGGCGGGGAGCTGTTTTTT	CASSFFRVGGELFF
TRBV14	NA	TRBD1	TRBJ2-2	15	TGTGCCAGCAGCCACAGGACAGGGTCCACCGGGGAGCTGTTTTTT	CASSHRTGSTGELFF
TRBV6-1	few	TRBD1	TRBJ1-1	14	TGTGCCAGCTCATTCGGACAGGGGAAAACTGAAGCTTTCTTT	CASSFGQGKTEAFF
TRBV2	NA	NA	TRBJ2-4	12	TGTGCCAGCAGTGAATCCGTCCCAGTACAGTACTTC	CASSESVPVQYF
TRBV7-8	NA	TRBD1	TRBJ1-2	16	TGTGCCAGCAGCTTAGTCGGGACAGGGGACATCTATGGCTACACCTTC	CASSLVGTGDIYGYTF
TRBV29-1	NA	NA	TRBJ2-2	13	TGCAGCGTTGTTTTAGTGGACACCGGGGAGCTGTTTTTT	CSVVLVDTGELFF
TRBV28	once	TRBD2	TRBJ2-7	15	TGTGCCAGCAGCCCCCCCCAAACTAGCGGATACGAGCAGTACTTC	CASSPPQTSGYEQYF
TRBV9	NA	NA	TRBJ2-7	14	TGTGCCAGCAGCGTAGCCAGGGGTCCCTACGAGCAGTACTTC	CASSVARGPYEQYF
TRBV15	NA	NA	TRBJ1-5	16	TGTGCCACCAGCAGAGAAAACAGGGATAGCAATCAGCCCCAGCATTTT	CATSRENRDSNQPQHF
TRBV28	NA	TRBD2	TRBJ2-5	17	TGTGCCAGCAGTTTACCCGGAGGTGGGGGGGTCCAAGAGACCCAGTACTTC	CASSLPGGGGVQETQYF
TRBV7-7	NA	NA	TRBJ2-2	14	TGTGCTAGCGCAGGGGCGTTGAACACCGGGGAGCTGTTTTTT	CASAGALNTGELFF
TRBV19	few	NA	TRBJ1-5	14	TGTGCCAGTTGTGGGGACTCCTTCTATCAGCCCCAGCATTTT	CASCGDSFYQPQHF
TRBV7-9	NA	NA	TRBJ2-7	17	TGTGCCAGCAGCTTATATGGATCTCTCGGGGTTTCCTACGAGCAGTACTTC	CASSLYGSLGVSYEQYF
TRBV5-4	once	TRBD1	TRBJ1-2	14	TGTGCCAGCAGCTTGTTCGGGACAGGGTACGGCTACACCTTC	CASSLFGTGYGYTF
TRBV6-1	few	NA	TRBJ1-1	13	TGTGCCAGCTTCCTCAGGGGTCACGCTGAAGCTTTCTTT	CASFLRGHAEAFF
TRBV7-2	once	TRBD1	TRBJ2-2	16	TGTGCCAGCAGCTTCCAGGGACAGGGGTATACCGGGGAGCTGTTTTTT	CASSFQGQGYTGELFF
TRBV2	NA	NA	TRBJ2-7	14	TGTGCCAGCAGTGAATTAGGGCAGGGCTACGAGCAGTACTTC	CASSELGQGYEQYF
TRBV16	NA	TRBD2	TRBJ2-1	16	TGTGCCAGCAGCCGGGAGGGACTAGTAGGCGCCAATGAGCAGTTCTTC	CASSREGLVGANEQFF
TRBV19	NA	TRBD1	TRBJ1-3	14	TGTGCCAGTAGTACTCACGGGACAGCTCCCACCATATATTTT	CASSTHGTAPTIYF
TRBV9	NA	NA	TRBJ2-7	14	TGTGCCAGCAGCCCTAGAGGGCAGGCCTACGAGCAGTACTTC	CASSPRGQAYEQYF
TRBV19	NA	NA	TRBJ1-5	15	TGTGCCAGTATGGACCCTCCGGGAATTGCTCGTCCCCAGCATTTT	CASMDPPGIARPQHF
TRBV27	NA	TRBD2	TRBJ2-1	16	TGTGCCAGCAAAGACCCGTTACTAACTAGCGTGGAAGAGCAGTTCTTC	CASKDPLLTSVEEQFF
TRBV5-4	NA	TRBD1	TRBJ1-1	19	TGTGCCAGCAGCTTGGCCCCCAGAAGGGGCAGGGGGCGAGTCACTGAAGCTTTCTTT	CASSLAPRRGRGRVTEAFF
TRBV6-6	NA	NA	TRBJ2-7	12	TGTGCCAGCAGGACGGGGAACTACGAGCAGTACTTC	CASRTGNYEQYF
TRBV6-1	NA	NA	TRBJ2-6	21	TGTGCCAGCAGTGAAGGGGTTAGATGGGGGCCCCCGGTGGCTGGGGCCAACGTCCTGACTTTC	CASSEGVRWGPPVAGANVLTF
TRBV13	NA	NA	TRBJ1-3	14	TGTGCCAGCGTCAGGTTGTTTGGTGGAAACACCATATATTTT	CASVRLFGGNTIYF
TRBV28	once	NA	TRBJ2-2	14	TGTGCCAGTTGCGATCGCAGGGGCACCGGGGAGCTGTTTTTT	CASCDRRGTGELFF
TRBV28	NA	TRBD2	TRBJ2-3	15	TGTGCCAGCACCCGGGTCGGGGGGTTATCAGATACGCAGTATTTT	CASTRVGGLSDTQYF
TRBV5-1	few	NA	TRBJ1-2	18	TGCGCCAGCAGCTTGGGGGGGTGGACAGCACCCCGGGACTATGGCTACACCTTC	CASSLGGWTAPRDYGYTF
TRBV11-3	NA	TRBD1	TRBJ1-1	13	TGTGCCAGCCATGGACAGGGGGTCACTGAAGCTTTCTTT	CASHGQGVTEAFF
TRBV11-1	NA	TRBD1	TRBJ2-5	14	TGTGCCAGCAGCACGAGGGACAGGGGAGAGACCCAGTACTTC	CASSTRDRGETQYF
TRBV29-1	NA	NA	TRBJ1-3	11	TGCAGCGTTGGTCAGGGAAACACCATATATTTT	CSVGQGNTIYF
TRBV5-1	NA	TRBD1	TRBJ2-7	15	TGCGCCAGCAGCTACCGGGACAGGGATTATCGCGAGCAGTACTTC	CASSYRDRDYREQYF
TRBV7-9	few	NA	TRBJ2-6	13	TGTGCCAGCAGCTTCGGTGGGGCCAACGTCCTGACTTTC	CASSFGGANVLTF
TRBV11-2	NA	NA	TRBJ2-5	13	TGTGCCAGCAGTTCACCCCGAAGCGGGACCCAGTACTTC	CASSSPRSGTQYF
TRBV19	NA	NA	TRBJ2-7	13	TGTGCCAGTAGTATGGAACAGTCCTACGAGCAGTACTTC	CASSMEQSYEQYF
TRBV28	NA	NA	TRBJ2-7	14	TGTGCCAGCAGTTTACGGGGACAAAGCTACGAGCAGTACTTC	CASSLRGQSYEQYF
TRBV5-4	NA	NA	TRBJ1-1	16	TGTGCCAGCATGCCTATCGAGAGAACCCGGAACACTGAAGCTTTCTTT	CASMPIERTRNTEAFF
TRBV5-6	NA	TRBD1	TRBJ1-1	15	TGTGCCAGCAGCTTGGACAGGGGATCAAATACTGAAGCTTTCTTT	CASSLDRGSNTEAFF
TRBV5-1	NA	TRBD2	TRBJ2-1	18	TGCGCCAGCAGCTTGGTTCCTCGCAGCGGGAGCACCTACAATGAGCAGTTCTTC	CASSLVPRSGSTYNEQFF
TRBV13	once	NA	TRBJ2-5	15	TGTGCCAGCAGCACCCCGGGTAGCTCCTTAGAGACCCAGTACTTC	CASSTPGSSLETQYF
TRBV2	NA	NA	TRBJ2-2	15	TGTGCCAGCAGTGAGCACCCGGGAAACACCGGGGAGCTGTTTTTT	CASSEHPGNTGELFF
TRBV6-4	NA	TRBD2	TRBJ2-3	14	TGTGCCAGCAGATATAGCGGGACTTCAGATACGCAGTATTTT	CASRYSGTSDTQYF
TRBV10-2	NA	TRBD1	TRBJ1-5	15	TGCGCCAGCAGTGAGTCTGGGACAGGGTATCAGCCCCAGCATTTT	CASSESGTGYQPQHF